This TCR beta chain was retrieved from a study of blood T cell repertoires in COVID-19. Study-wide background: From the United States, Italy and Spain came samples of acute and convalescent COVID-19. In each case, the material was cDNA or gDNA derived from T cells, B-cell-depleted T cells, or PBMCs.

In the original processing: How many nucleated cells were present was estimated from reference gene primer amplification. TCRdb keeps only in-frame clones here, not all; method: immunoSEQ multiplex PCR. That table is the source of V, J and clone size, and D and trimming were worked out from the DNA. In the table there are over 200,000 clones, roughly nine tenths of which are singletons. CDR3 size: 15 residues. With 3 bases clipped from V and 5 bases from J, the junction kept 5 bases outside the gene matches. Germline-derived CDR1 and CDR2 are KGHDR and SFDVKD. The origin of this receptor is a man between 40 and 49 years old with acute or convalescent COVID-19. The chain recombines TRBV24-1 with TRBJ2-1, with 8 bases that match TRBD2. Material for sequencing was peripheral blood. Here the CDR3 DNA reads TGTGCCACCAGTGATCCCGGGAGGGGAAACAATGAGCAGTTCTTC. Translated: CATSDPGRGNNEQFF.